This T cell receptor (beta chain) was profiled in a study of lymphopenia after photon versus proton radiotherapy. Method: immunoSEQ multiplex PCR; TCRdb's copy keeps in-frame clones and lacks some. The repertoire consists of about 160,000 clones, with roughly nine tenths occurring once and the leading ten covering approximately 4.7%. Study conclusions and caveats: Under photons, naive T cells and diversity fell while effector/memory populations rose.

CDR3 size: 15 residues. The ends lost 0 bases at V and 7 bases at J; junction bases unmatched: 5. Germline lookup yields CDR1 SGHNT and CDR2 YYREEE (reference sequence). Turning to this clone: Its matching antigen is unknown.

The chain recombines TRBV5-4 with TRBJ2-1; 9 bases fit TRBD2. Sequencing used peripheral blood, obtained from a patient treated with photon-based radiotherapy. This TCR was recovered from a man aged 50 to 59 with gastric cancer. CDR3 sequence (DNA): TGTGCCAGCAGCTTGGTTAGCGGGAGTGGGAATGAGCAGTTCTTC. Encoded protein: CASSLVSGSGNEQFF.